This paragraph reports one T cell receptor (beta chain). Its antigen is still unknown. The CDR3 is 16 residues long. The V segment lost 1 base and the J segment 9 bases; nucleotides outside the gene matches: 5. The germline V gene encodes CDR1 LGHNA and CDR2 YNFKEQ. Sequencing was performed with immunoSEQ multiplex PCR; in TCRdb, only in-frame clones are kept and a portion is missing. This table holds 250,000 to 300,000 clones, almost 95% found once. This sample stems from a study of T cell responses to AZD1222 COVID-19 vaccine. Points from the study as a whole: Variant regions that are unmutated are reportedly the target of nearly half of spike-specific TCRs. White British ancestry dominated among donors, who included more females, and clonal diversity was possibly underestimated. The peak T cell response came first, and repertoires were sampled only after it. Compared with day 0, the breadth and depth of the Spike-specific TCR repertoire rose significantly after two doses of AZD1222.

J is TRBJ2-1 and V is TRBV4-2, with 14 bases lining up with TRBD2. This receptor was identified in an adult who received the AZD1222 COVID-19 vaccine. Specimen: peripheral blood, collected 28 days after the second AZD1222 dose. CDR3 bases: TGTGCCAGCAGCCAAGCTCCCGGGACTAGCGGGAGTGAGCAGTTCTTC. Translating gives CASSQAPGTSGSEQFF.